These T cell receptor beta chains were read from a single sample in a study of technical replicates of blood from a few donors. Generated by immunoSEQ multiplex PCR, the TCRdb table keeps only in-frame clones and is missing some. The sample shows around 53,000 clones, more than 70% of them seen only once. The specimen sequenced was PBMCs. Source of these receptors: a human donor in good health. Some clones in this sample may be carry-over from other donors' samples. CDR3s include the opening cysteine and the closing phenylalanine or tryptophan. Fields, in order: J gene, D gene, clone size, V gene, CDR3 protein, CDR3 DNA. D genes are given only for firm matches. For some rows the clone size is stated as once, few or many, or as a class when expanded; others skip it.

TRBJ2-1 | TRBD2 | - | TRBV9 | CASSVVASGGANEQFF | TGTGCCAGCAGCGTAGTCGCCAGCGGGGGGGCCAATGAGCAGTTCTTC
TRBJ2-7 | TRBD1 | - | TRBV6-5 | CASSRQGSYDEQYF | TGTGCCAGCAGTAGACAGGGTTCCTACGACGAGCAGTACTTC
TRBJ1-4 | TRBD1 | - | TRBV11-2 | CASRGNRGWGEKLFF | TGTGCCAGCAGAGGAAACAGGGGCTGGGGTGAAAAACTGTTTTTT
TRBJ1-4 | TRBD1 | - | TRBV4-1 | CASSQLGTGGHNEKLFF | TGCGCCAGCAGCCAACTTGGGACAGGGGGCCATAATGAAAAACTGTTTTTT
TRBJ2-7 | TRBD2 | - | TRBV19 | CEIAGAYEQYF | TGCGAGATTGCGGGAGCCTACGAGCAGTACTTC
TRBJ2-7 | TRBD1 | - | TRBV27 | CASRRTGDYEQYF | TGTGCCAGCAGAAGGACAGGGGACTACGAGCAGTACTTC
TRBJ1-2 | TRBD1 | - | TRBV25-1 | CASSESDRESYGYTF | TGTGCCAGCAGTGAATCCGACAGGGAAAGTTATGGCTACACCTTC
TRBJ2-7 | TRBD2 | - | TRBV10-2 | CASSSSKFKAGIDSYEQYF | TGCGCCAGCAGTTCCTCTAAGTTCAAAGCGGGGATCGACTCCTACGAGCAGTACTTC
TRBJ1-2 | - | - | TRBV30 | CAWSVTGGDGYTF | TGTGCCTGGAGTGTAACAGGTGGGGATGGCTACACCTTC
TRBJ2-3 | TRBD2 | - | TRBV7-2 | CASSPGGGRAWDTQYF | TGTGCCAGCAGCCCGGGAGGAGGGCGGGCCTGGGATACGCAGTATTTT
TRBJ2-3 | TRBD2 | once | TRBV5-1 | CASSLGASGGMDTQYF | TGCGCCAGCAGCTTGGGCGCTAGCGGGGGCATGGATACGCAGTATTTT